This TCR beta chain emerged from a study of OX40 agonist ivuxolimab in advanced cancers. Germline V CDR1 and CDR2: MGHDK, SYGVNS. The CDR3 totals 15 residues. The J segment lost 3 bases and the V segment lost 5 bases, leaving 3 bases of the junction unmatched. This clone was picked up a small number of times. Its specificity is not known. General study points: With doses of 0.1 to 3.0 mg/kg, CD4+ and CD8+ blood T cells had undergone clonal expansion by week 6. Averaged across samples, CD8+ T cells carried more expanded clones than CD4+ did.

Using immunoSEQ multiplex PCR, the repertoire was profiled, and TCRdb retains in-frame clones only, with some absent. The sample shows about 47,000 clones, approximately 90% of them seen only once. The material sequenced was CD4+ or CD8+ T cells sorted from blood, taken in a trial of the OX40 agonist ivuxolimab. This receptor was obtained from an adult with an advanced solid tumor such as melanoma, head and neck, liver or kidney cancer. The chain combines TRBV25-1 with TRBJ2-2; 10 nucleotides align to TRBD2. The CDR3 DNA is TGTGCCAGCAGTAGCGGGAGGGCCGACACCGGGGAGCTGTTTTTT. Translating it yields CASSSGRADTGELFF. Using reference TRBV25-1 and TRBJ2-2 for the parts outside the CDR3, the full variable domain is EADIYQTPRYLVIGTGKKITLECSQTMGHDKMYWYQQDPGMELHLIHYSYGVNSTEKGDLSSESTVSRIRTEHFPLTLESARPSHTSQYLCASSSGRADTGELFFGEGSRLTVL.